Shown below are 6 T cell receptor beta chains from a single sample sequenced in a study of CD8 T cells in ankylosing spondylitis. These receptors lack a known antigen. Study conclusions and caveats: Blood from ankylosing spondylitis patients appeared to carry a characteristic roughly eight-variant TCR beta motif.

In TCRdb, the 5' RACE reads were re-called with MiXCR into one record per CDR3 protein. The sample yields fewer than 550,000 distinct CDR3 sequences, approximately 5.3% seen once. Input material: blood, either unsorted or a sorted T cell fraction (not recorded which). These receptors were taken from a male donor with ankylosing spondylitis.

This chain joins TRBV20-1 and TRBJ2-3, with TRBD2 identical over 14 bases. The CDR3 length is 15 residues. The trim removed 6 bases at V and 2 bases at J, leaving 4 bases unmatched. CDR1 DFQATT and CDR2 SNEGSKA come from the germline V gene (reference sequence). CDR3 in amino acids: CSARLAGGFTDTQYF. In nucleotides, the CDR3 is TGCAGTGCGCGACTAGCGGGGGGGTTCACAGATACGCAGTATTTT.

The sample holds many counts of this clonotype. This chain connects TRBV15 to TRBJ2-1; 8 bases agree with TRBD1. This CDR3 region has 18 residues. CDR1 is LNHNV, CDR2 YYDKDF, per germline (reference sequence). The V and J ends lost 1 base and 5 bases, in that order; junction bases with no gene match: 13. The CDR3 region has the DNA TGTGCCACCAGCAGAGCGACTAATCCGGGACAGGTTAACAATGAGCAGTTCTTC. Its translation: CATSRATNPGQVNNEQFF.

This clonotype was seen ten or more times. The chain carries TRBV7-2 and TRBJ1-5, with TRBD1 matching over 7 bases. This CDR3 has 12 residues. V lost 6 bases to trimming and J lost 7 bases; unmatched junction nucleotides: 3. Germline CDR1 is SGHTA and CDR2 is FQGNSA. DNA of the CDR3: TGTGCCAGCAGAAGACAGGGACAGCCCCAGCATTTT. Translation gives CASRRQGQPQHF.

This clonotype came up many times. DNA of the CDR3: TGCAGTGCCGCTGACAGAAACACAGATACGCAGTATTTT. Translation: CSAADRNTDTQYF. The chain couples TRBV20-1 to TRBJ2-3; D perhaps matches TRBD1 (5 bases). Deletions cut 6 bases from V and 2 bases from J, with 12 bases between. The CDR3 length is 13 residues. Germline CDR1 and CDR2: DFQATT and SNEGSKA (reference sequence).

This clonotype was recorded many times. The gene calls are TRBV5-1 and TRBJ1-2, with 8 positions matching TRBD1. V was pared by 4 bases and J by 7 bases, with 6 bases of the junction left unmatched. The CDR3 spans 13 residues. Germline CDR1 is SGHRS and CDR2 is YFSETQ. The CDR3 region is CASSLGQGGGYTF. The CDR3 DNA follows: TGCGCCAGCAGCCTAGGACAGGGAGGTGGCTACACCTTC.

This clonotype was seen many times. The CDR3 sequence is CASTRTRVTYEQYF. As DNA, the CDR3 is TGTGCCAGCACCCGGACTAGGGTAACCTACGAGCAGTACTTC. The chain recombines TRBV5-6 with TRBJ2-7; the match to TRBD2 covers 7 bases. The CDR3 spans 14 residues. Germline values: CDR1 SGHDT, CDR2 YYEEEE. The V gene end was trimmed by 6 bases and the J gene end by 2 bases; junction bases not matched to a gene: 8.